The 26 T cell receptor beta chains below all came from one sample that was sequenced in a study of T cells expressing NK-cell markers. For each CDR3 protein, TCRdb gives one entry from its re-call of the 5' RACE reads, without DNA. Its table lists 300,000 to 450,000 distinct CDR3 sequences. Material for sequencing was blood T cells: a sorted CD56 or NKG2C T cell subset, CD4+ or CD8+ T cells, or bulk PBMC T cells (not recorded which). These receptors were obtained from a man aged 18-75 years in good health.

CDR3: CASSPQDRPHMNTEAFF. This chain connects TRBV18 to TRBJ1-1; absent DNA, TCRdb's TRBD1 call cannot be checked. Germline CDR1 KGHSH, CDR2 LQKENI. There are 17 residues in the CDR3.

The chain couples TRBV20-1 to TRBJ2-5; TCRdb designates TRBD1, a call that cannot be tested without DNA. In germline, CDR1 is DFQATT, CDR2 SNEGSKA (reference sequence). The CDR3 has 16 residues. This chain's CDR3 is CSAPTGGLSLGETQYF.

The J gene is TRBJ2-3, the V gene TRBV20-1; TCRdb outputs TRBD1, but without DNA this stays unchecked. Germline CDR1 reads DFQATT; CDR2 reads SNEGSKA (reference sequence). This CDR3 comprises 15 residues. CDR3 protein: CSARDSTGFSDTQYF.

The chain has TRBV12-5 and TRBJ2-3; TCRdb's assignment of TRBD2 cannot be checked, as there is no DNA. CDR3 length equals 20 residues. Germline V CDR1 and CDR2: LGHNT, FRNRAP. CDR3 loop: CASGLAGRGIPDPSTDTQYF.

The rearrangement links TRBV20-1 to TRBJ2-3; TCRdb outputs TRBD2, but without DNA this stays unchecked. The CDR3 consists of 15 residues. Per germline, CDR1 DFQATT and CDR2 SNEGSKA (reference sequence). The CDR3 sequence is CSARGLAGSSDTQYF.

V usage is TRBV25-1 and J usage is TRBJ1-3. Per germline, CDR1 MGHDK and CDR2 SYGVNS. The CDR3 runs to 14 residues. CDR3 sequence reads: CASSERNSGNTIYF.

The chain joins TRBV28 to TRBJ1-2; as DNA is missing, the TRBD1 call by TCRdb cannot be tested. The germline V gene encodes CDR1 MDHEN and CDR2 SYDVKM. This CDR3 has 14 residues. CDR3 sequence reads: CASSLKDRVFGYTF.

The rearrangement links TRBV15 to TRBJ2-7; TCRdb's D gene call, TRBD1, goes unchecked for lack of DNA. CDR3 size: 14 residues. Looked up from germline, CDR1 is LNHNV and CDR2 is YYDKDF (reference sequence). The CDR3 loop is CATSKGDTSYEQYF.

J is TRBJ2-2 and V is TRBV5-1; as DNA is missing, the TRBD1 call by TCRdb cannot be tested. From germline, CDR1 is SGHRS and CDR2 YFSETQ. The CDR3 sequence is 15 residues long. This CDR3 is CASSLRTGFTGELFF. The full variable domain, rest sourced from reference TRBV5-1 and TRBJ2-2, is KAGVTQTPRYLIKTRGQQVTLSCSPISGHRSVSWYQQTPGQGLQFLFEYFSETQRNKGNFPGRFSGRQFSNSRSEMNVSTLELGDSALYLCASSLRTGFTGELFFGEGSRLTVL.

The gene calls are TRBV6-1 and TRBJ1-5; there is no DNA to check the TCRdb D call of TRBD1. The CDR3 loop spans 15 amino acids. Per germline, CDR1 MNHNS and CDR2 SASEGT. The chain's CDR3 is CATLPRGRQGQPQHF.

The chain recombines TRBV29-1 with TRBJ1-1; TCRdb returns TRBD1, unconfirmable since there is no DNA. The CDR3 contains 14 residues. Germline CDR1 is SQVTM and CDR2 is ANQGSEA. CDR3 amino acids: CSAEVQGWRPEAFF.

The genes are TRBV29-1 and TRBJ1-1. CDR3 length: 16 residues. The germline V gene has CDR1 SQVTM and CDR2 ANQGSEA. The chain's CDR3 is CSVGGGVEVANTEAFF.

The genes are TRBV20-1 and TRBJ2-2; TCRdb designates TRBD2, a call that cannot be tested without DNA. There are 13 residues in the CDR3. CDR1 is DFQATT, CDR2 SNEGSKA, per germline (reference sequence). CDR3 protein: CSARGLSTGELFF.

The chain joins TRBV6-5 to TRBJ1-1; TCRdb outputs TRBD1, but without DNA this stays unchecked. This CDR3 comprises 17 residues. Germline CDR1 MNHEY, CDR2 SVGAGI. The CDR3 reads CASSSRQQGNRNTEAFF.

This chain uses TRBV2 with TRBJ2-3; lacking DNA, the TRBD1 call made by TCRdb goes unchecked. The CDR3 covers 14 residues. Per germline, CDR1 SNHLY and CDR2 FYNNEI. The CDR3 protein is CASRGGQGPDTQYF.

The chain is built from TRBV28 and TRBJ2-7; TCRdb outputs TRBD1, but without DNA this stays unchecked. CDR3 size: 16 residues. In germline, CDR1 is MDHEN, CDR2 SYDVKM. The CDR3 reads CASSPSGTGGYYEQYF.

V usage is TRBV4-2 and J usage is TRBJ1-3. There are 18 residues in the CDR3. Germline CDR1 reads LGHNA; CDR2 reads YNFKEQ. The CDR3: CASSPLELRPRSGNTIYF.

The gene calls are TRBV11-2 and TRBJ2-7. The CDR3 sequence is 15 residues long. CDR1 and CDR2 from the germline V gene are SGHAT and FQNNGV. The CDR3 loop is CASSLSFRTAYEQYF.

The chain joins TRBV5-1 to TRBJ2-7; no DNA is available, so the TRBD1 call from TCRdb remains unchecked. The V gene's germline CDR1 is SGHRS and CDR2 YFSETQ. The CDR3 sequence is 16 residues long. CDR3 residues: CASSQDAGTALYEQYF.

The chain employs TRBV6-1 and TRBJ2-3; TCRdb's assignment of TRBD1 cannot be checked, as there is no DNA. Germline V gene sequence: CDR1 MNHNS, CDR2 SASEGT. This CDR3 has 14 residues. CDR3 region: CASSRSLGDDTQYF.

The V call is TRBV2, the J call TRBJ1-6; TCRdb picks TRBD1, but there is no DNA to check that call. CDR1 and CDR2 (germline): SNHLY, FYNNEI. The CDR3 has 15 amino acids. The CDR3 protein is CASTMGTGRNSPLHF.

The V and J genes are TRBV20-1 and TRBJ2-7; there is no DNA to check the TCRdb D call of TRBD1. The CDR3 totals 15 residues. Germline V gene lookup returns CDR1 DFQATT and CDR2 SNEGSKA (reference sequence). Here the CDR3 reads CSARDSGALGYEQYF.

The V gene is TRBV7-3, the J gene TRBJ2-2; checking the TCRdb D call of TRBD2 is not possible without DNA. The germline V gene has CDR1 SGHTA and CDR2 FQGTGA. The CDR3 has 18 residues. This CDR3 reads CASSFEVAGGRNTGELFF.

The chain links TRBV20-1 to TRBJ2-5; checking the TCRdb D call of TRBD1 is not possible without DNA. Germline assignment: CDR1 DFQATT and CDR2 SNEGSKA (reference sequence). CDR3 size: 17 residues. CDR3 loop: CSASRDGKDWSMGAQYF.

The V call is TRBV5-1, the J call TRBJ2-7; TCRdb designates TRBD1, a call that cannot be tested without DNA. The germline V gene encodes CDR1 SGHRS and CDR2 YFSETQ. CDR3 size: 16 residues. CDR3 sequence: CASSRGSRGRPHEQYF.

CDR3: CASSIALFRSYEQYF. V is TRBV19 and J is TRBJ2-7. The CDR3 loop spans 15 amino acids. The germline V gene encodes CDR1 LNHDA and CDR2 SQIVND (reference sequence).